Included here is one TCR beta chain sequence, with context. The clone's antigen remains unknown. The data were taken from a study of cytomegalovirus exposure and HLA in healthy donors (dated by TCRdb to about 2017). Context from the whole study: According to an earlier analysis of a few hundred of the donors, some 180 million T cells yielded 90 million to 140 million unique TCR beta sequences and 276 Gb of sequence data. Typing coverage varied by locus: roughly 629-640 donors for A, B, C, DRB1 and DQB1; roughly 560 for DQA1; around 610 for DPA1; approximately 470 for DPB1. Besides the first cohort of hundreds of subjects, a separate validation cohort made up of roughly 120 different subjects was used. In the later analysis, no new phenotypic data were used to find candidate immune exposures; instead, reliance was placed on TCR beta sequences and their occurrence across donors. Among 350 to 400 genotyped donors of the cohort, an average of around 240,000 unique TCR beta nucleotide sequences were sequenced per donor, around a sixth of them non-productive. An earlier analysis of about 600 of the donors used high-throughput TCR beta sequencing to judge whether each TCR beta V gene segment behaved as functional or pseudogenic. A later genetic analysis used genome-wide SNP genotypes for about 55% of the 666 donors, treating that subset as a discovery cohort. To predict cytomegalovirus infection status, the study combined high-throughput TCR immunosequencing, statistical association of individual TCRs with disease status, and machine learning. Donor age, sex, ethnicity and CMV serostatus were compiled together with the repertoire data. Using immunosequencing, the study profiled T cell repertoires from 500 to 800 subjects and related those repertoires to cytomegalovirus serostatus. Of the approximately 400 genotyped donors, 81% fell in the genetic ancestry cluster associated with self-reported Caucasian donors. All discovery cohort repertoires had been generated on a single sequencing platform. Both class I and class II loci were covered by HLA typing, at four-digit resolution. A later analysis re-analyzed previously published TCR beta repertoires from roughly 690 donors and added high-resolution HLA genotyping to study TCR occurrence patterns. The study was designed to test whether signatures of past pathogen exposure could be identified by cataloging public T cell receptors. Roughly five DR-DQ haplotypes were handled as single units for association and clustering, since linkage in the cohort was strong. About 280 gigabases of sequencing data and some 85 million unique TCR sequences were included in an early release covering about 700 HLA-typed donors.

The cohort consisted of approximately 690 healthy bone marrow donors. At the time of sampling, every cohort member was nominally healthy, though immune exposures that went unrecorded were likely present. The donor tested CMV seropositive and was one of the 289 seropositive cohort members. A peripheral blood sample was collected from each donor, and TCR beta sequencing was performed on peripheral blood mononuclear cells. Genomic DNA was extracted from the blood cell samples with the Qiagen DNeasy Blood Extraction Kit. Beyond this particular receptor, the publication reports: For the cohort, immune exposure information was limited to CMV serostatus. A total of fewer than 200 TCR beta chains were listed by the study as associated with cytomegalovirus. An association between a missense DCLRE1C variant and V-gene and J-gene trimming of TCR beta chains was found in a later genetic analysis and replicated in an independent cohort. Assigning TCR associations to individual alleles was difficult when HLA alleles, especially DR and DQ, strongly co-occurred. A group of highly shared sequence variants was considered likely to be a technical artifact of the sequencing pipeline. In a later analysis, HLA-associated TCR beta chains showed more clonal expansion and lower generation probabilities than non-associated chains that were equally common. A further reported finding was that TCR beta sequences accurately predicted the HLA-A and HLA-B alleles for most subjects in the first cohort. In a later analysis, some 18,000 TCR beta sequences were associated with specific HLA alleles at a false discovery rate of 0.05. Some IMGT-functional V segments, including TRBV6-2 and TRBV6-3, could not be told apart with the 87-base-pair reads, so those segments were excluded. According to a later analysis, parvovirus B19, influenza, CMV and Epstein-Barr virus appeared linked to several top co-occurrence clusters. According to a later analysis, TCR association rates differed among HLA loci, with DRB1 alleles showing the most associated TCRs and HLA-C alleles showing the fewest. In a later analysis, most CMV-associated TCR beta chains were found to appear HLA-restricted, with HLA associations seemingly driven largely by CMV exposure. The classifier was reported to diagnose cytomegalovirus status with high specificity and sensitivity in both the original and validation cohorts. The presence/absence analyses assumed that sequencing depth was roughly uniform across donors, and that assumption may not be true. Most TCR sequences were seen in very few donors, while some public TCRs were found in many individuals. Broadly in line with IMGT annotations, most TCR beta V segments showed up in productive rearrangements about 90% or about 30% of the time in an earlier analysis of roughly 590 of the donors. Compared with the roughly 670-donor mean, donors in an Asian-associated ancestry cluster had fewer N-insertions in productive TCRs, according to a later genetic analysis. In vitro tests confirmed that a few of the cytomegalovirus-associated TCR beta chains recognize cytomegalovirus antigens. HLA typing was unavailable for some donors at each locus, so association tests used only the typed subset. According to the authors, the approach could potentially be generalized to other disease states and immunological phenotypes. The cohort was sequenced for TCR beta chains only, and without alpha or paired-chain data the features that could be detected were limited. Correlated functional status among segregating V segments might be attributable to linkage disequilibrium, but an unknown experimental factor could not be ruled out. The earlier analysis of approximately 590 of the donors excluded roughly 17 rarely observed V segments, including chromosome 9 orphons, because counts were too low.

The germline V gene (reference sequence) yields SEHNR for CDR1 and FQNEAQ for CDR2. Trimming at the junction amounts to 5 bases on V and 1 base on J, and the germline ends lie 6 bases apart. Spanning cysteine to phenylalanine, the CDR3 consists of 13 amino acids. The retained sequence is limited to the CDR3, 39 bases, with the frame set at the first base. Libraries were constructed by the immunoSEQ multiplex PCR assay. For the multiplex PCR, a mixture combining 60 forward primers for TCR Vbeta segments and 13 reverse primers for TCR Jbeta segments was used. The CDR3 region of rearranged TCR beta genes was amplified from genomic DNA by a multiplex PCR assay. The Illumina HiSeq System was used to sequence the amplified TCR beta libraries as 87-base-pair reads. Per the authors' processing: Across the roughly 640 repertoires, a later analysis counted around 80 million unique TCR beta chains, 8.5 million to 12 million of which were shared by at least two donors. A nearest-neighbor algorithm error-corrected the raw reads and collapsed the reads into unique sequences, merging closely related sequences to remove PCR and sequencing errors. CDR3 sequences were aligned to IMGT reference sequences to assign V, D and J gene segments. For a sequence to be retained, a match of at least six nucleotides to both a V gene segment and a J gene segment was required. Rearrangements were classified as productive when the CDR3 lacked stop codons and remained in frame with V and J, and all other rearrangements were classified as non-productive. CDR3 was defined by IMGT convention, running from the second conserved V-encoded cysteine to the conserved J-encoded phenylalanine. In an earlier analysis of 550 to 650 of the donors, sequences lacking an unambiguous match to a single V gene segment were excluded. In an earlier analysis of more than 500 of the donors, a V segment was called functional when productive rearrangements were above 56.7%, and segregating when the standard deviation between donors exceeded 5%. A statistical classification framework was built for diagnosing cytomegalovirus status from the catalog of TCR beta chain sequences. V and J gene assignment, in a later analysis, came from comparing TCR nucleotide sequences with IMGT/GENE-DB human TR gene sequences. A later analysis assigned CDR3 sequences and most-parsimonious VDJ recombination scenarios with the TCRdist pipeline. In a later analysis, each TCR beta chain was defined by its CDR3 amino acid sequence together with its V-gene family, and reads without a unique V-gene family were excluded. In a later analysis, around 650 highly shared, low-generation-probability nucleotide sequences were removed to address suspected cross-contamination and a sequencing artifact. A later analysis calculated a clonal expansion index for each public chain from normalized within-repertoire ranks of inferred template counts. Generation probabilities in a later analysis came from a VDJ recombination model fitted to out-of-frame rearrangements, and those results were checked against IGoR. A later analysis scored TCR-TCR, TCR-HLA and TCR-CMV co-occurrence with hypergeometric tests, applying a repertoire-size bias correction to TCR pairs. In a later analysis, false discovery rates were estimated by permuting HLA or CMV assignments 20 times. A later analysis grouped co-occurring TCRs with DBSCAN, adding TCRdist sequence similarity when clustering within HLA-allele-positive subsets. Repertoires with fewer than 30,000 or more than 120,000 public chains were left out of co-occurrence clustering, as were five repertoires with anomalous nucleotide sharing. The source is immuneACCESS, and TCRdb retained only in-frame sequences with V and J called. Part of the clones is not carried over; for the studies checked, unresolved V genes explain less than half of this, and the remainder is unexplained. The V and J calls and the clone size are those of that table, but D and trimming were determined from the DNA. The sample table holds about 200,000 clones. The top ten clonotypes cover about 1% of the sample.

Here the chain combines TRBV7-9 and TRBJ1-5, and perhaps TRBD1 as D gene, on 5 matching bases. The source of this sequence is a girl aged 2 to 9 in good health and CMV-seropositive. The sequenced sample consisted of PBMCs. CDR3 sequence: CASSRQSNQPQHF. The nucleotide sequence is given as TGTGCCAGCAGCCGACAGAGCAATCAGCCCCAGCATTTT.